A single sample gave rise to the 19 T cell receptor beta chains below, sequenced in a study of blood T cells in healthy people across ages. A second PCR of roughly 7 to 11 cycles used a sample-barcoded 5' primer and a J-beta primer mix. TCRdb called the 5' RACE reads again in MiXCR, with one record for every CDR3 protein. The sample carries about 900,000 distinct CDR3 sequences, 62% recorded once. Sequences were obtained from blood. These receptors all stem from a man younger than 45 in good health.

This clonotype was detected a few times. The rearrangement joins TRBV4-3 to TRBJ2-4; D unresolved. V was pared by 1 base and J by 0 bases, with 10 bases between. Per the germline V gene, CDR1 is LGHNA and CDR2 is YSLEER. The length of the CDR3 is 16 residues. The CDR3 is CASSQGPNLAKNIQYF. DNA of the CDR3: TGCGCCAGCAGCCAAGGTCCCAACCTAGCCAAAAACATTCAGTACTTC.

This chain uses TRBV25-1 with TRBJ1-5; D is ambiguous. Germline V gene lookup returns CDR1 MGHDK and CDR2 SYGVNS. This CDR3 region has 17 residues. Trimming left V 1 base short and J 0 bases short, with 13 bases between. The CDR3: CASSEWEGQRSNQPQHF. CDR3 nucleotide sequence: TGTGCCAGCAGTGAATGGGAGGGCCAGCGTAGCAATCAGCCCCAGCATTTT.

This clonotype was observed a single time. V gene TRBV4-3 combines with J gene TRBJ2-5; 9 positions match TRBD1. The CDR3 sequence is 17 residues long. The germline gives CDR1 LGHNA, CDR2 YSLEER. V was clipped by 0 bases and J by 5 bases; unmatched bases: 10. In DNA form, the CDR3 reads TGCGCCAGCAGCCAAGATGGGACGGACAGGGGACTGGAGACCCAGTACTTC. Encoded protein: CASSQDGTDRGLETQYF.

This clonotype came up a few times. This chain joins TRBV6-5 and TRBJ2-5, with D perhaps TRBD1 (6 bases). TRBJ2-7 matches the DNA end more closely, so the J call is doubtful. This CDR3 has 12 residues. Germline V lookup: CDR1 MNHEY, CDR2 SVGAGI. CDR3 DNA sequence: TGTGCCAGCATCAACAGGGCCCTCGAGCAGTACTTC. It yields the protein CASINRALEQYF.

The table lists this clonotype with a few counts. The gene calls are TRBV4-3 and TRBJ2-5; D is ambiguous. V lost 1 base to trimming and J lost 5 bases, with 8 bases between them. The V gene's germline CDR1 is LGHNA and CDR2 YSLEER. This CDR3 has 13 residues. The CDR3 nucleotides read TGCGCCAGCAGCCAAGGGCTGACGGAGACCCAGTACTTC. It codes for CASSQGLTETQYF.

Points on this clonotype: Relative to the germline gene, one junction end is altered; a read error may explain this. The chain employs TRBV9 and TRBJ2-1; 7 positions agree with TRBD2. Germline V gene lookup returns CDR1 SGDLS and CDR2 YYNGEE. The CDR3 has 15 amino acids. The chain's CDR3 is CANSVSPSGDNEQFF. In nucleotides, the CDR3 is TGTGCCAACAGCGTATCCCCTAGCGGAGATAATGAGCAGTTCTTC. The entire variable domain, with the rest obtained from reference TRBV9 and TRBJ2-1, is as follows: DSGVTQTPKHLITATGQRVTLRCSPRSGDLSVYWYQQSLDQGLQFLIQYYNGEERAKGNILERFSAQQFPDLHSELNLSSLELGDSALYFCANSVSPSGDNEQFFGPGTRLTVL.

The chain has TRBV27 and TRBJ2-2; D possibly corresponds to TRBD1 (6 bases). The V gene lost 3 bases and the J gene lost 4 bases, with 12 bases spanning the gap. The CDR3 runs to 15 residues. Germline CDR1 and CDR2: MNHEY and SMNVEV (reference sequence). CDR3 protein: CASSFGRGTTGELFF. The CDR3 coding sequence is TGTGCCAGCAGTTTCGGCAGGGGTACCACCGGGGAGCTGTTTTTT.

The chain carries TRBV6-2 or TRBV6-3 and TRBJ2-4, with D tentatively TRBD2 (6 bases). The DNA end is more similar to TRBJ2-7, so the J call may be wrong. This CDR3 region has 15 residues. Germline CDR1 MNHEY, CDR2 SVGEGT. CDR3 region: CASSRRTGGGNEQYF. CDR3 coding DNA: TGTGCCAGCAGCCGACGGACTGGTGGAGGGAACGAGCAGTACTTC.

The chain carries TRBV4-3 and TRBJ2-3, with D unresolved. V shed 0 bases and J shed 5 bases, with 12 bases lying between them. The CDR3 is 15 residues long. The germline V gene has CDR1 LGHNA and CDR2 YSLEER. The CDR3 sequence is CASSQEEGGGDTQYF. DNA of the CDR3: TGCGCCAGCAGCCAAGAGGAAGGTGGCGGAGATACGCAGTATTTT.

V usage is TRBV10-3 and J usage is TRBJ2-7; 7 nucleotides match TRBD1. The CDR3 runs 14 residues. The germline V gene encodes CDR1 ENHRY and CDR2 SYGVKD. V lost 7 bases and J lost 2; bases outside the gene matches: 8. The CDR3 DNA reads as TGTGCCATCAACCAGGGACAGTCCCCCTACGAGCAGTACTTC. It is translated as CAINQGQSPYEQYF.

The chain carries TRBV20-1 and TRBJ2-5; D remains unclear. The J call is uncertain, as TRBJ2-7 better fits the DNA end. The CDR3 is made up of 13 amino acids. Germline V gene lookup returns CDR1 DFQATT and CDR2 SNEGSKA (reference sequence). DNA for the CDR3: TGCAGTGCCCCAGGACGGTCTTCGAACGAGCAGTACTTC. This translates into CSAPGRSSNEQYF.

The chain combines TRBV12-3 or TRBV12-4 with TRBJ1-1, with TRBD1 matching 7 bases. The CDR3 length is 14 residues. Trimming cost V 3 bases and J 11 bases; bases outside gene matches: 12. The CDR3 DNA is TGTGCCAGCAGTTTCCACCAGGGGGGCGCGGGGGCTTTCTTT. It encodes CASSFHQGGAGAFF.

This clonotype has just a few counts. This chain joins TRBV7-3 and TRBJ2-3; no clear D gene. The CDR3 consists of 14 residues. Germline V gene data show CDR1 as SGHTA and CDR2 as FQGTGA. Trimming stripped 5 bases from V and 2 bases from J, with 11 bases between. CDR3 protein: CASSLQGFTDTQYF. The CDR3 DNA reads TGTGCCAGCAGCCTACAAGGATTCACAGATACGCAGTATTTT.

The table lists this clonotype with a few counts. The chain recombines TRBV5-1 with TRBJ2-7, with D possibly TRBD2 on 5 matching bases. The CDR3 length is 14 residues. Germline V CDR1 and CDR2: SGHRS, YFSETQ. V shed 4 bases and J shed 7 bases, with 18 bases lying between them. CDR3 sequence: CASSKQESWEEQYF. The CDR3 bases are TGCGCCAGCAGCAAGCAGGAGTCATGGGAGGAGCAGTACTTC.

On this clonotype: At one of its ends the junction is not consistent with the germline gene, which may arise from a read error. The DNA of the CDR3 is TGTGCCAACAGTTTATTGGGACAGGGGGCAAGGGAGACCCAGTACTTC. Its translation: CANSLLGQGARETQYF. The chain couples TRBV28 to TRBJ2-7, with TRBD1 matching over 12 bases. The J call may be in error: the DNA end matches TRBJ2-5 better. The CDR3 loop spans 16 amino acids. Germline V gene data show CDR1 as MDHEN and CDR2 as SYDVKM.

This clonotype was seen a handful of times. The gene calls are TRBV20-1 and TRBJ2-4, with D possibly TRBD2 on 5 matching bases. The J call may be in error: the DNA end matches TRBJ2-7 better. This CDR3 contains 14 residues. Germline assignment: CDR1 DFQATT and CDR2 SNEGSKA (reference sequence). The DNA for the CDR3 is TGCAGTGCTAGAGACCGTGCGGGCATGTACGAGCAGTACTTC. Residues: CSARDRAGMYEQYF.

This chain joins TRBV12-3 or TRBV12-4 and TRBJ2-3; TRBD1 might be the D (5 bases). V shed 6 bases and J shed 4 bases, with 11 bases lying between them. The CDR3 sequence is 13 residues long. The CDR3 spells CASSRTTADTQYF. DNA for the CDR3: TGTGCCAGCAGCCGTACGACAGCAGATACGCAGTATTTT.

The chain couples TRBV9 to TRBJ2-5; D is unresolved. The CDR3 has 13 amino acids. CDR1 and CDR2 from the germline V gene are SGDLS and YYNGEE. V lost 3 bases to trimming and J lost 7 bases, with 13 bases between them. The CDR3 reads CASSAASSWTQYF. DNA for the CDR3: TGTGCCAGCAGCGCCGCCTCGTCATGGACCCAGTACTTC.

The chain recombines TRBV20-1 with TRBJ2-7, with TRBD2 identical over 8 bases. This CDR3 contains 15 residues. The germline V gene encodes CDR1 DFQATT and CDR2 SNEGSKA (reference sequence). Trimming took 4 bases from V and 5 from J; bases not matched to a gene: 13. CDR3 amino acids: CSAILGAGGLNEQYF. The DNA for the CDR3 is TGCAGTGCTATCCTAGGGGCGGGGGGACTCAACGAGCAGTACTTC.